The present T cell receptor (beta chain) was sequenced within a study of metastatic and nonmetastatic thyroid tumors. Study in general: Comparison of repertoires was carried out across blood and tumor or nodule tissue from malignant and benign thyroid patients. Study observations and caveats: Benign nodules reportedly had significantly lower TCR beta diversity than malignant thyroid tumors in blood and tumor.

This clone was seen a few times. Its cognate antigen is unknown. In the original analysis: Clinicopathological groups supplied CDR3 differences that were used to build a distant-metastasis classifier for papillary thyroid cancer. With MiXCR, TCRdb reprocessed the PCR reads. TCRdb's processing, not the authors', yielded these V and J calls. The table lists 10,000 to 15,000 clones, more than 30% of them singletons. Thyroid surgery was performed in patients who had received no treatment beforehand. The sequencing sample was made of tumor tissue. This receptor was identified in a female donor with papillary thyroid cancer or a benign thyroid nodule (not recorded which). Some clones in this sample may be carry-over from other donors' samples.

The CDR3 DNA is TGTGCCAGTAAATCGTACGAGCAGTACTTC. Amino acids: CASKSYEQYF. The chain links TRBV19 to TRBJ2-7; D call uncertain. Germline values: CDR1 LNHDA, CDR2 SQIVND (reference sequence). The V gene lost 7 bases and the J gene lost 4 bases, with 5 bases spanning the gap. CDR3 length: 10 amino acids.